These T cell receptor beta chains were read from a single sample in a study of Ad26.COV2.S vaccination and SARS-CoV-2 variants. Assay: immunoSEQ multiplex PCR; the TCRdb copy retains only in-frame clones and omits some. The profile shows about 240,000 clones, around nine tenths of them singletons. The source was peripheral blood, collected in a trial of Ad26.COV2.S vaccine versus placebo. Source of these receptors: a person between 18 and 65 years old who received the Ad26.COV2.S COVID-19 vaccine or a placebo. CDR3s include the opening cysteine and the closing phenylalanine or tryptophan. D genes are given only for firm matches.

V	D	J	CDR3	DNA
TRBV5-4	-	TRBJ2-5	CASSEKQGGQETQYF	TGTGCCAGCAGCGAAAAGCAGGGGGGACAAGAGACCCAGTACTTC
TRBV4-3	TRBD2	TRBJ2-5	CASSQDTGRSQETQYF	TGCGCCAGCAGCCAAGACACCGGGAGGTCACAGGAGACCCAGTACTTC
TRBV30	-	TRBJ1-2	CALGAGDGYTF	TGTGCCTTGGGGGCGGGGGATGGCTACACCTTC
TRBV5-1	-	TRBJ1-6	CASSTISAGALDSPLHF	TGCGCCAGCAGCACGATAAGCGCAGGGGCTCTTGATTCACCCCTCCACTTT
TRBV7-9	-	TRBJ2-5	CASSSRTDPETQYF	TGTGCCAGCAGCTCCCGGACTGATCCTGAGACCCAGTACTTC
TRBV7-9	-	TRBJ2-5	CASSLVVSGPKETQYF	TGTGCCAGCAGCTTAGTTGTCAGCGGGCCTAAAGAGACCCAGTACTTC
TRBV19	-	TRBJ2-3	CASSPQGGVTDTQYF	TGTGCCAGTAGCCCCCAAGGTGGGGTCACAGATACGCAGTATTTT
TRBV30	-	TRBJ1-2	CAWKGTAVRGYTF	TGTGCCTGGAAAGGGACGGCCGTCCGAGGCTACACCTTC
TRBV28	TRBD2	TRBJ2-1	CASSLWGGEYNEQFF	TGTGCCAGCAGTTTGTGGGGGGGGGAATACAATGAGCAGTTCTTC
TRBV5-4	-	TRBJ2-7	CASSIRDNEQYF	TGTGCCAGCAGCATCCGGGACAACGAGCAGTACTTC
TRBV11-3	-	TRBJ2-2	CASSLTTYTGELFF	TGTGCCAGCAGCTTAACGACCTACACCGGGGAGCTGTTTTTT
TRBV10-2	-	TRBJ2-7	CASSGVYEQYF	TGCGCCAGCAGTGGGGTTTACGAGCAGTACTTC
TRBV30	TRBD1	TRBJ1-3	CAWTGGGNTIYF	TGTGCCTGGACAGGGGGTGGAAACACCATATATTTT
TRBV28	-	TRBJ1-5	CASSSPGFLGQPQHF	TGTGCCAGCAGTTCGCCTGGTTTCTTAGGTCAGCCCCAGCATTTT
TRBV2	TRBD1	TRBJ1-5	CASSNYRGSNQPQHF	TGTGCCAGCAGTAATTACAGGGGAAGCAATCAGCCCCAGCATTTT
TRBV7-8	-	TRBJ2-7	CASSSPDGFSYEQYF	TGTGCCAGCAGCTCCCCCGACGGATTCTCCTACGAGCAGTACTTC
TRBV2	-	TRBJ2-3	CASSEGRGTDTQYF	TGTGCCAGCAGTGAGGGACGCGGCACAGATACGCAGTATTTT
TRBV6-5	-	TRBJ2-5	CASSLRQQETQYF	TGTGCCAGCAGCCTTAGACAGCAAGAGACCCAGTACTTC
TRBV19	-	TRBJ2-5	CSSAGRGETQYF	TGCTCATCGGCGGGGCGCGGGGAGACCCAGTACTTC
TRBV30	TRBD1	TRBJ2-7	CAWGRQGYEQYF	TGTGCCTGGGGCCGACAGGGCTACGAGCAGTACTTC